This T cell receptor beta chain was obtained from a study of blood T cell repertoires in COVID-19. The method was immunoSEQ multiplex PCR; TCRdb's version includes in-frame clones alone and lacks a portion of them. The data hold some 130,000 clones, with more than 85% observed a single time. The clonotype was recovered from a man between 60 and 75 years old with COVID-19, enrolled during active disease. The sample was peripheral blood.

The CDR3 loop reads CASSLGTGVNTGELFF. The CDR3 nucleotides are TGTGCCAGCAGCTTAGGGACAGGGGTGAACACCGGGGAGCTGTTTTTT. The chain employs TRBV7-9 and TRBJ2-2; the match to TRBD1 covers 9 bases. J lost 1 base, V lost 1 base, and 1 base had no gene match. The germline V gene encodes CDR1 SEHNR and CDR2 FQNEAQ (reference sequence). The CDR3 runs to 16 residues.